One sample yielded the 11 T cell receptor beta chains listed below, sequenced in a study of response to subunit inactivated influenza vaccine. TCRdb itself ran the RT-PCR reads through MiXCR, one entry per CDR3 protein. The sample lists roughly 550,000 distinct CDR3 sequences, roughly 25% occurring once. These same data were also listed under a study on T cells expressing NK-cell markers. That source reports: Production of TCR beta cDNA relied on 5'RACE template switching with UMIs.

The sequenced sample was CD4+ T cells sorted from PBMCs, obtained approximately 13 days after vaccination. The receptors here all came from a man aged 50 to 60 who received an inactivated influenza vaccine.

This clonotype was recorded at least ten times. This rearrangement joins TRBV9 to TRBJ1-5; tentatively, D is TRBD1 (5 bases). The CDR3 runs 14 residues. CDR1 and CDR2 from the germline V gene are SGDLS and YYNGEE. Trimming took 0 bases from V and 4 from J, leaving 8 bases between them. The CDR3 loop is CASSVDGANQPQHF. The CDR3, as DNA: TGTGCCAGCAGCGTAGATGGGGCGAATCAGCCCCAGCATTTT.

This clonotype was observed many times. The chain has TRBV28 and TRBJ2-5; D may be TRBD1 or TRBD2 (5 bases each). Trimming left V 6 bases short and J 4 bases short, with 15 bases between. There are 14 residues in the CDR3. CDR1 is MDHEN and CDR2 is SYDVKM in the germline V gene. The chain's CDR3 is CASSRPGTGETQYF. The CDR3 DNA reads as TGTGCCAGCAGCCGCCCCGGGACGGGAGAGACCCAGTACTTC.

V gene TRBV7-2 combines with J gene TRBJ2-3; 7 nucleotides align to TRBD2. The CDR3 is 16 amino acids. With 4 bases clipped from V and 6 bases from J, the junction kept 13 bases outside the gene matches. Germline V gene sequence: CDR1 SGHTA, CDR2 FQGNSA. This chain's CDR3 is CASSWGGLPLGDTQYF. CDR3 coding DNA: TGTGCCAGCAGCTGGGGGGGACTGCCCCTTGGTGATACGCAGTATTTT.

The chain couples TRBV15 to TRBJ1-5; D gene unclear. The CDR3 totals 15 residues. CDR1 and CDR2 from the germline V gene are LNHNV and YYDKDF (reference sequence). V dropped 8 bases and J dropped 0 bases, with 14 bases sitting between them. This chain's CDR3 is CATGSQQNSNQPQHF. CDR3 sequence (DNA): TGTGCCACCGGGTCCCAGCAGAATAGCAATCAGCCCCAGCATTTT. The variable domain in full, with the rest retrieved from reference TRBV15 and TRBJ1-5, is DAMVIQNPRYQVTQFGKPVTLSCSQTLNHNVMYWYQQKSSQAPKLLFHYYDKDFNNEADTPDNFQSRRPNTSFCFLDIRSPGLGDTAMYLCATGSQQNSNQPQHFGDGTRLSIL.

The sample holds a few counts of this clonotype. The rearrangement uses TRBV7-6 and TRBJ2-1; 8 nucleotides align to TRBD1. Per germline, CDR1 SGHVS and CDR2 FNYEAQ. The CDR3 length is 16 residues. The V segment lost 2 bases and the J segment 9 bases; nucleotides outside the gene matches: 12. The CDR3: CASSLMGRGLGGEQFF. The CDR3 bases are TGTGCCAGCAGCTTAATGGGCAGGGGGCTGGGTGGTGAGCAGTTCTTC.

The chain joins TRBV5-6 to TRBJ2-2; D is undetermined. Trimming took 1 base from V and 2 from J, leaving 12 bases between them. This CDR3 spans 16 amino acids. Germline CDR1 is SGHDT and CDR2 is YYEEEE. The DNA of the CDR3 is TGTGCCAGCAGCTTGTTTCCGGCCCGAAACACCGGGGAGCTGTTTTTT. It codes for CASSLFPARNTGELFF.

This clonotype has only a few counts. The chain uses TRBV6-2 or TRBV6-3 and TRBJ2-1; D is perhaps TRBD2 (6 bases). With 1 base removed from V and 5 bases from J, the gap between germline ends came to 15 bases. From germline, CDR1 is MNHEY and CDR2 SVGEGT. This CDR3 spans 16 amino acids. As DNA, the CDR3 is TGTGCCAGCAGTTACTGGGGCGGGAAGGGAAACAATGAGCAGTTCTTC. This encodes CASSYWGGKGNNEQFF.

This clonotype has a handful of counts. The chain employs TRBV7-2 and TRBJ2-1; 9 bases align to TRBD2. This CDR3 contains 17 residues. Germline CDR1 is SGHTA and CDR2 is FQGNSA. Trimming cost V 0 bases and J 7 bases; bases outside gene matches: 10. The CDR3 here is CASSLAGGRAPGNEQFF. The CDR3 nucleotides are TGTGCCAGCAGCTTAGCGGGCGGGAGGGCGCCCGGTAATGAGCAGTTCTTC. Drawing the rest from reference TRBV7-2 and TRBJ2-1, the complete variable domain is GAGVSQSPSNKVTEKGKDVELRCDPISGHTALYWYRQSLGQGLEFLIYFQGNSAPDKSGLPSDRFSAERTGGSVSTLTIQRTQQEDSAVYLCASSLAGGRAPGNEQFFGPGTRLTVL.

About this clonotype itself: One end of the junction fails to match germline, which may point to a read error. The rearrangement joins TRBV20-1 to TRBJ2-3, with TRBD2 matching over 13 bases. Germline CDR1 is DFQATT and CDR2 is SNEGSKA (reference sequence). The CDR3 spans 17 residues. The CDR3 loop reads CCARDWTSGSPTDTQYF. The CDR3 nucleotides are TGCTGTGCTAGAGATTGGACTAGCGGGAGCCCCACAGATACGCAGTATTTT.

This clonotype was counted at least ten times. This chain links TRBV28 with TRBJ1-2; 9 bases align to TRBD1. V lost 5 bases and J lost 4; bases outside the gene matches: 8. This CDR3 comprises 15 residues. Looked up from germline, CDR1 is MDHEN and CDR2 is SYDVKM. This CDR3 is CASSPGTGRSYGYTF. CDR3 coding DNA: TGTGCCAGCAGTCCTGGGACAGGGAGGAGCTATGGCTACACCTTC.

This clonotype was seen a few times. The genes are TRBV29-1 and TRBJ1-4; 7 positions match TRBD1. The CDR3 contains 14 residues. Losses at the gene ends were 7 bases for V and 8 bases for J; bases not matched to a gene: 13. Per germline, CDR1 SQVTM and CDR2 ANQGSEA. CDR3 in DNA: TGCAGCGCCGTAACCGGAGGGGGCGGGGAAAAACTGTTTTTT. Residues: CSAVTGGGGEKLFF. Using reference TRBV29-1 and TRBJ1-4 for the parts outside the CDR3, the full variable domain is SAVISQKPSRDICQRGTSLTIQCQVDSQVTMMFWYRQQPGQSLTLIATANQGSEATYESGFVIDKFPISRPNLTFSTLTVSNMSPEDSSIYLCSAVTGGGGEKLFFGSGTQLSVL.